Given below is one T cell receptor (beta chain) in context. This clone was seen once. It lacks a known antigen. One base away there is no much larger clone; base qualities are not given. These data are taken from a study of siplizumab effects on memory and regulatory T cells (dated by TCRdb to 2018 to 2020). Regarding the complete study: The study looked at the effect of siplizumab, an anti-CD2 antibody, on alloreactive T-cell subsets in allogeneic mixed lymphocyte reactions made from human PBMCs. Results the study describes overall, beyond this receptor: Because sequences below about 10^-5 frequency were poorly captured, only a minor fraction of alloreactive clones could be mapped to unstimulated subsets. Among mappable alloreactive CD4+ clones, the Treg-derived fraction averaged around 70% with siplizumab versus around 25% in control reactions. The suppressive function of proliferating Tregs from siplizumab cultures was not functionally confirmed. About 80-96% of proliferating CD4+ or CD8+ clones could not be given a naive or memory phenotype. Greater diversity appeared to be present in unstimulated naive T cells than in memory T cells, and a substantial contribution to the alloresponse seemed to be made by naive cells. The cumulative frequency of alloreactive sequences traceable to unstimulated CD4+ memory T cells was significantly reduced by siplizumab.

The library was generated by the immunoSEQ multiplex PCR assay. The deep sequencing platform assayed about 10^5 TCR templates per sample. Genomic DNA extracted from sorted T cells was used for TCRbeta CDR3 sequencing. Under the source paper's analysis protocol: The R programming language was used for clonal analysis of the TCRbeta CDR3 data. Unstimulated samples were compared with post-reaction CFSE-low samples to define alloreactive CD4+ and CD8+ clones. Alloreactive CD4+ clones were assigned to regulatory or non-regulatory origin by matching sequences to sorted unstimulated Treg and non-Treg repertoires. Held by TCRdb, this immuneACCESS table contains in-frame sequences only and omits some clones. Under half of the omission traces to an unresolved V gene where checked; the cause of the rest is unknown. For V, J and clone size, that table is used; D and trimming come from the DNA. Here the sample has tens of thousands of clones; approximately 97% occur a single time. Roughly 0.1% of the sample belongs to the ten largest clones.

The germline V gene gives CDR1 as MGHRA and CDR2 as YSYEKL. Relative to germline, V is missing 4 bases and J is missing 8 bases, with 13 bases of the junction outside any gene match. The CDR3 has 15 amino acids, counting the end cysteine and phenylalanine. Solely the CDR3 DNA is kept, with 45 bases framed from the first base. In addition, sequencing in three donor pairs included unstimulated CD8+ effector memory subsets alongside CD4+ naive, CD8+ naive, CD8+ TEMRA and CD4+ memory subsets. Sorted unstimulated T cells and proliferating T cells recovered from mixed lymphocyte reactions underwent TCRbeta CDR3 sequencing. Fresh whole blood from over eight HLA-typed healthy donors served as the source for isolating PBMCs.

Sequencing was performed on naive CD8+ T cells sorted from blood. Read against the paper, the sample's cell subset or site label means: unstimulated naive T cells. The sequence was obtained from a human donor in good health. This sequence uses TRBV4-1 and TRBJ1-1; 7 of the junction bases match TRBD1. The sequenced DNA is TGCGCCAGCAGCCCCTCCGGGACAGCAACATTAGAAGCTTTCTTT. Its coded protein is CASSPSGTATLEAFF.